These 21 T cell receptor beta chains originate from one sample sequenced in a study of identical twins' blood T cells. TCRdb reprocessed the 5' RACE reads via MiXCR and lists one record per CDR3 protein. The sample includes 300,000 to 400,000 distinct CDR3 sequences, roughly 28% of them seen just once. The material sequenced was PBMCs. The receptors derive from a woman aged 18 to 55 in good health.

This clonotype has a handful of counts. This chain links TRBV5-5 with TRBJ2-7; 9 nucleotides agree with TRBD1. V lost 2 bases, J lost 4 bases, and 7 bases stayed unmatched. Germline V gene data show CDR1 as SGHKS and CDR2 as YYEKEE (reference sequence). CDR3 length: 15 residues. The chain's CDR3 is CASSLAWDRAYEQYF. CDR3 bases: TGTGCCAGCAGCTTAGCGTGGGACAGGGCTTACGAGCAGTACTTC.

As regards this clonotype: Sequence at one end of the junction differs from germline and may be a read error. CDR3 bases: TGTGCCGGCAGTCTCCAAGGGGGCCGGACTGAAGCTTTCTTT. Its translation: CAGSLQGGRTEAFF. The chain carries TRBV12-3 or TRBV12-4 and TRBJ1-1; 7 bases fit TRBD1. This CDR3 spans 14 amino acids.

V is TRBV11-2 and J is TRBJ2-2; D might be TRBD1 or TRBD2, each matching 5 bases. This CDR3 contains 15 residues. The germline V gene has CDR1 SGHAT and CDR2 FQNNGV. Trimming took 5 bases from V and 3 from J, leaving 13 bases between them. The CDR3 loop reads CASSLPGPHTGELFF. DNA for the CDR3: TGTGCCAGCAGCCTACCGGGACCACACACCGGGGAGCTGTTTTTT.

To note about this clonotype: A much larger clonotype is one base distant, so this may be a read error. This sequence joins TRBV20-1 and TRBJ1-5, with D uncertain. Germline-derived CDR1 and CDR2 are DFQATT and SNEGSKA (reference sequence). The length of the CDR3 is 15 residues. Trimming removed 5 bases from V and 0 bases from J, with 14 bases in between. The CDR3 here is CSAGSGLNSNQPQHF. The CDR3 DNA sequence: TGCAGTGCTGGAAGCGGGCTCAATAGCAATCAGCCCCAGCATTTT.

For the CDR3, the DNA is TGCGCCAGCAGCCCAGGGGTAGGGGGACCCACTGAAGCTTTCTTT. Translated: CASSPGVGGPTEAFF. The chain has TRBV10-1 and TRBJ1-1, with D tentatively TRBD1 (6 bases). Germline V gene data show CDR1 as WNHNN and CDR2 as SYGVQD (reference sequence). V was cut by 6 bases and J by 4 bases, with 18 bases left in between. The CDR3 loop spans 15 amino acids.

This clonotype was observed a few times. The rearrangement joins TRBV20-1 to TRBJ2-2, with D perhaps TRBD1 or TRBD2 (5 bases each). Germline V CDR1 and CDR2: DFQATT, SNEGSKA (reference sequence). V was trimmed by 0 bases and J by 5 bases, leaving 13 bases between them. CDR3 length: 15 amino acids. This CDR3 is CSAREGRKATGELFF. The CDR3 coding sequence is TGCAGTGCTAGAGAGGGACGGAAGGCGACCGGGGAGCTGTTTTTT.

V and J are TRBV29-1 and TRBJ1-6, with TRBD1 as a possible D gene (5 bases). V was pared by 4 bases and J by 10 bases, with 14 bases between. The CDR3 runs to 13 residues. Germline loops: CDR1 SQVTM, CDR2 ANQGSEA. The CDR3 DNA reads TGCAGCGTTGCGGGGGGTATAGGGTCACCCCTCCACTTT. Translating it yields CSVAGGIGSPLHF.

This clonotype was observed a few times. This chain links TRBV6-4 with TRBJ2-1; 11 nucleotides line up with TRBD1. Germline lookup yields CDR1 MRHNA and CDR2 SNTAGT. The CDR3 is made up of 16 amino acids. The junction had 4 bases not matched to a gene; V was cut back by 0 bases and J by 6 bases. CDR3 nucleotides: TGTGCCAGCAGTGACTCGTCCGGGACAGGGGGCAATGAGCAGTTCTTC. Residues: CASSDSSGTGGNEQFF.

The rearrangement links TRBV6-2 or TRBV6-3 to TRBJ2-1; the D is unclear. CDR1 and CDR2 (germline): MNHEY, SVGEGT. The CDR3 is 16 residues long. V was shortened by 8 bases and J by 5 bases, with 22 bases between the two germline ends. The CDR3 loop is CASSLIGLQLHNEQFF. In DNA, the CDR3 is TGTGCCAGCTCCCTAATAGGGCTCCAACTTCACAATGAGCAGTTCTTC.

This clonotype was recorded at least ten times. This sequence joins TRBV5-1 and TRBJ2-1, with TRBD2 matching over 8 bases. The CDR3 contains 15 residues. Looked up from germline, CDR1 is SGHRS and CDR2 is YFSETQ. The junction had 6 bases not matched to a gene; V was cut back by 0 bases and J by 7 bases. The CDR3 DNA follows: TGCGCCAGCAGCTTGGTTTCTAGCGGGTCTAATGAGCAGTTCTTC. Translation: CASSLVSSGSNEQFF.

The chain links TRBV6-6 to TRBJ1-1; D ambiguous. This CDR3 is 14 amino acids long. CDR1 MNHNY and CDR2 SVGAGI come from the germline V gene (reference sequence). Trimming removed 0 bases from V and 2 bases from J, with 7 bases in between. The CDR3 spells CASSYSAGNTEAFF. The CDR3 DNA sequence: TGTGCCAGCAGTTACTCAGCGGGAAACACTGAAGCTTTCTTT.

This clonotype was recorded a few times. The V gene is TRBV29-1, the J gene TRBJ2-4, with TRBD2 as a possible D gene (7 bases). Per the germline V gene, CDR1 is SQVTM and CDR2 is ANQGSEA. Trimming took 4 bases from V and 0 from J, leaving 13 bases between them. This CDR3 has 15 residues. The CDR3 sequence is CSVVGGGLAKNIQYF. For the CDR3, the DNA is TGCAGCGTTGTGGGAGGGGGATTAGCCAAAAACATTCAGTACTTC.

A few counts support this clonotype. V is TRBV5-1 and J is TRBJ1-2; TRBD1 is a possible D gene (5 bases). The CDR3 spans 13 residues. The V gene's germline CDR1 is SGHRS and CDR2 YFSETQ. Deletions cut 0 bases from V and 8 bases from J, with 11 bases between. This CDR3 reads CASSLEGRVGYTF. CDR3 bases: TGCGCCAGCAGCTTGGAGGGCAGGGTCGGCTACACCTTC.

The V and J genes are TRBV2 and TRBJ2-2; D may correspond to TRBD1 or TRBD2 (6 bases each). The length of the CDR3 is 15 residues. V was trimmed by 11 bases and J by 5 bases, leaving 21 bases between them. Looked up from germline, CDR1 is SNHLY and CDR2 is FYNNEI. CDR3 sequence (DNA): TGTGCCTGGGGGGCTGGGGGACACTTTACCGGGGAGCTGTTTTTT. Its translation is CAWGAGGHFTGELFF.

This clonotype has at least ten counts. The chain uses TRBV11-2 and TRBJ1-3; D is possibly TRBD1 (5 bases). Germline CDR1 SGHAT, CDR2 FQNNGV. Trimming removed 2 bases at V and 0 bases at J, with 11 bases between. The CDR3 covers 16 residues. The CDR3 nucleotides are TGTGCCAGCAGCTTATACAGGTTATACTCTGGAAACACCATATATTTT. It translates to CASSLYRLYSGNTIYF.

This clonotype has ten or more counts. The chain couples TRBV6-6 to TRBJ1-2, with D hard to call. The CDR3 covers 13 residues. The germline V gene encodes CDR1 MNHNY and CDR2 SVGAGI (reference sequence). Trimming took 5 bases from V and 8 from J, leaving 15 bases between them. This CDR3 is CASSTPMIGGYTF. In nucleotides, the CDR3 is TGTGCCAGCAGTACCCCGATGATCGGAGGCTACACCTTC.

V and J are TRBV9 and TRBJ2-2; unclear D gene. Germline lookup yields CDR1 SGDLS and CDR2 YYNGEE. This CDR3 has 16 amino acids. Trimming took 0 bases from V and 1 from J, leaving 10 bases between them. In DNA form, the CDR3 reads TGTGCCAGCAGCGTAGAAATAGCCGTGAACACCGGGGAGCTGTTTTTT. Protein product: CASSVEIAVNTGELFF.

The V and J genes are TRBV27 and TRBJ1-5; 7 nucleotides align to TRBD1. With 3 bases clipped from V and 2 bases from J, the junction kept 7 bases outside the gene matches. CDR3 length: 16 amino acids. Germline V CDR1 and CDR2: MNHEY, SMNVEV (reference sequence). The CDR3 DNA follows: TGTGCCAGCAGTTTGTCGGCAGGGGGTGGCAATCAGCCCCAGCATTTT. Translating it yields CASSLSAGGGNQPQHF.

This clonotype was seen more than once but under ten times. J is TRBJ1-1 and V is TRBV2, with D possibly being TRBD1 (5 bases). Germline CDR1 is SNHLY and CDR2 is FYNNEI. The CDR3 contains 17 residues. V was shortened by 6 bases and J by 0 bases, with 20 bases between the two germline ends. The CDR3 here is CASRGGSGVVLNTEAFF. CDR3 nucleotide sequence: TGTGCCAGCAGAGGAGGTTCGGGGGTTGTTTTGAACACTGAAGCTTTCTTT.

In DNA, the CDR3 is TGTGCCAGCAGTTTATATGATTCTAATCAGCCCCAGCATTTT. This translates into CASSLYDSNQPQHF. The chain employs TRBV27 and TRBJ1-5; D not certain. The CDR3 spans 14 residues. Germline assignment: CDR1 MNHEY and CDR2 SMNVEV (reference sequence). V gave up 1 base and J gave up 4 bases, with 8 bases separating them.

This sequence joins TRBV7-9 and TRBJ1-1; D ambiguous. CDR3 size: 16 residues. Germline values: CDR1 SEHNR, CDR2 FQNEAQ (reference sequence). The V end was cut by 1 base, the J end by 4 bases, with 16 bases between. The CDR3 sequence is CASSLGGDNRGTEAFF. The CDR3 nucleotides read TGTGCCAGCAGCTTAGGCGGAGACAACAGAGGCACTGAAGCTTTCTTT.